This entry concerns a single T cell receptor beta chain. The data belong to a study of blood T cell repertoires in COVID-19. At the level of the study: Whether acute or convalescent, the COVID-19 samples came from the United States, Italy and Spain. The cDNA or gDNA used as material had been derived from T cells, B-cell-depleted T cells, or PBMCs.

Germline lookup yields CDR1 LGHNA and CDR2 YNFKEQ. This CDR3 spans 16 amino acids. V shed 2 bases and J shed 2 bases, with 13 bases lying between them. Per the original data handling: Amplifying reference gene primers gave estimates of nucleated cell counts. TCRdb keeps only in-frame clones here, not all; method: immunoSEQ multiplex PCR. That table supplies the V and J calls and clone size; D and trimming were determined from the DNA. Here the sample spans about 79,000 clones, approximately 90% being singletons. The sequencing input was peripheral blood. The origin of this receptor is a man in his sixties or seventies with active or convalescent COVID-19. V and J are TRBV4-2 and TRBJ2-4, with a weak D call TRBD2 (6 bases). The CDR3, as DNA: TGTGCCAGCAGCCAAACGGGACTCAATACCAAAAACATTCAGTACTTC. This sequence encodes CASSQTGLNTKNIQYF.